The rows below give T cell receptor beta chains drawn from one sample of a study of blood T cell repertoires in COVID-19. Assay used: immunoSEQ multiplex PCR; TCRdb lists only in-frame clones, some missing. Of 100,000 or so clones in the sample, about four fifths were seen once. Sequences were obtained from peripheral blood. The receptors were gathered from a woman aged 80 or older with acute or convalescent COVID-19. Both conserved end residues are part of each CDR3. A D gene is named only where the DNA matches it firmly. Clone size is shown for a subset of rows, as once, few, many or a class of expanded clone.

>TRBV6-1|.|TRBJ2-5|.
CASSEAGAGGSRVLSALQETQYF
TGTGCCAGCAGTGAAGCGGGAGCGGGCGGGTCCCGCGTCCTCTCAGCCCTTCAAGAGACCCAGTACTTC
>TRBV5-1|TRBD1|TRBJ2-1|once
CASSHRGPNNEQFF
TGCGCCAGCAGCCACAGGGGGCCGAACAATGAGCAGTTCTTC
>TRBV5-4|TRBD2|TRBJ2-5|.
CASSPGGGSRETQYF
TGTGCCAGCAGCCCCGGGGGGGGCAGTAGGGAGACCCAGTACTTC
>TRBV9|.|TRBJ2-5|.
CASSVDRVKETQYF
TGTGCCAGCAGCGTAGATCGGGTAAAAGAGACCCAGTACTTC
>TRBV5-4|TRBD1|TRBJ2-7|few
CASSSGQASYEQYF
TGTGCCAGCAGCTCGGGACAGGCCTCCTACGAGCAGTACTTC
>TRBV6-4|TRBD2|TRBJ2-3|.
CASRESGGADTQYF
TGTGCCAGCAGGGAGAGCGGGGGGGCAGATACGCAGTATTTT
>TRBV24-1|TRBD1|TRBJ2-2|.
CATSDSGRGLHGELFF
TGTGCCACCAGTGATTCCGGCAGGGGGCTCCACGGGGAGCTGTTTTTT
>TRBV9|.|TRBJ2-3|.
CASSSGVAASTDTQYF
TGTGCCAGCAGCTCGGGGGTAGCGGCTAGCACAGATACGCAGTATTTT
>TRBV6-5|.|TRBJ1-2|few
CASRIEQSPYGYTF
TGTGCCAGCAGGATAGAACAGTCTCCTTATGGCTACACCTTC
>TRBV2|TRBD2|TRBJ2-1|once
CASSARTSGDNEQFF
TGTGCCAGCAGTGCAAGGACTAGCGGTGATAATGAGCAGTTCTTC
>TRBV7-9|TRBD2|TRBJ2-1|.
CASSLAPTAGGGNEQFF
TGTGCCAGCAGCTTAGCACCCACAGCGGGGGGGGGCAATGAGCAGTTCTTC
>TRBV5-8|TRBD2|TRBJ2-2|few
CASSSGLAGRRASAGELFF
TGTGCCAGCAGCTCGGGACTAGCGGGAAGAAGGGCGTCTGCCGGGGAGCTGTTTTTT
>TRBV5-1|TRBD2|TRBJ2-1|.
CASSLVAGASNEQFF
TGCGCCAGCAGCTTGGTGGCGGGAGCGAGCAATGAGCAGTTCTTC
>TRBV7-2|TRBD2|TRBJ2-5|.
CASRFRGLAEETQYF
TGTGCCAGCAGATTTAGGGGACTAGCGGAAGAGACCCAGTACTTC
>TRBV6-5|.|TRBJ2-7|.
CASRSSRDYEQYF
TGTGCCAGCAGGTCGTCCAGGGACTACGAGCAGTACTTC
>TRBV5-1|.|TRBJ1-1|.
CASSPGGADTEAFF
TGCGCCAGCAGCCCGGGGGGGGCGGACACTGAAGCTTTCTTT
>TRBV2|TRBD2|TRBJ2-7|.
CASSIAGAWMDEQYF
TGTGCCAGCTCAATAGCGGGAGCGTGGATGGACGAGCAGTACTTC
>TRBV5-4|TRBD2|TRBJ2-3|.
CASRAGTSSTDTQYF
TGTGCCAGCAGAGCCGGGACTAGCAGCACAGATACGCAGTATTTT
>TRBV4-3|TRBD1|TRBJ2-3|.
CASSQEDRGTDTQYF
TGCGCCAGCAGCCAAGAAGACAGGGGCACAGATACGCAGTATTTT
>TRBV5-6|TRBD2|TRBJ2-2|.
CASSSPGLAGANTGELFF
TGTGCCAGCAGTTCCCCGGGACTAGCGGGAGCCAACACCGGGGAGCTGTTTTTT
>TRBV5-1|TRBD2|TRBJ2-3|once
CASSSGTSGSGDTQYF
TGCGCCAGCAGCTCTGGGACTAGCGGGAGCGGGGATACGCAGTATTTT
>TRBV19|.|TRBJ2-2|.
CASGPGQAAGELFF
TGTGCCAGTGGTCCGGGACAAGCGGCCGGGGAGCTGTTTTTT
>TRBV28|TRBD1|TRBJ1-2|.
CASSSGTGMSHGYTF
TGTGCCAGCAGTTCTGGGACAGGGATGTCGCATGGCTACACCTTC
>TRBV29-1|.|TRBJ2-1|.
CSVDRGRDEQFF
TGCAGCGTTGACAGGGGTCGCGATGAGCAGTTCTTC
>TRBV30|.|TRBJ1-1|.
CALTGGAEAFF
TGTGCCCTCACCGGGGGGGCTGAAGCTTTCTTT
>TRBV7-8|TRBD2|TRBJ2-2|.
CASSLRPLAGGNTGELFF
TGTGCCAGCAGCCTCAGACCTCTGGCGGGAGGGAACACCGGGGAGCTGTTTTTT
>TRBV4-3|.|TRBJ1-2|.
CASSQDDRSYGYTF
TGCGCCAGCAGCCAAGACGACAGATCCTATGGCTACACCTTC
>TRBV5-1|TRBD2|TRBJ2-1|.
CASSLTSGPYNEQFF
TGCGCCAGCAGCTTGACTAGCGGGCCCTACAATGAGCAGTTCTTC
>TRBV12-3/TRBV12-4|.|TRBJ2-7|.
CASTRGLLEQYF
TGTGCCAGCACCAGAGGACTACTTGAGCAGTACTTC
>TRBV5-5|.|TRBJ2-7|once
CASSFVSTGTPRASEQYF
TGTGCCAGCAGCTTCGTTTCCACCGGGACACCGCGAGCCTCCGAGCAGTACTTC
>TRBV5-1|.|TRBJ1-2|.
CASTPKAGAYGYTF
TGCGCCAGCACCCCTAAGGCAGGGGCCTATGGCTACACCTTC
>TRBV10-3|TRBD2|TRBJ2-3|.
CAISANSGRTDTQYF
TGTGCCATCAGTGCTAATAGCGGGAGAACAGATACGCAGTATTTT
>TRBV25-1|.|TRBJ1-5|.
CASSESGHHNQPQHF
TGTGCCAGCAGTGAATCGGGACACCACAATCAGCCCCAGCATTTT
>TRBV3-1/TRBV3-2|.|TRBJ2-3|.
CASSLPGTDTQYF
TGTGCCAGCAGCCTCCCTGGCACAGATACGCAGTATTTT
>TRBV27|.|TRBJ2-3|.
CASSPLRGDTQYF
TGTGCCAGCAGTCCCCTTAGGGGTGATACGCAGTATTTT
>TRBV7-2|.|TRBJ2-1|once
CASSQRDNPNEQFF
TGTGCCAGCAGCCAGAGGGACAACCCCAATGAGCAGTTCTTC
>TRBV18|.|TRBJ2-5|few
CASSPEGETQYF
TGTGCCAGCTCACCCGAGGGAGAGACCCAGTACTTC
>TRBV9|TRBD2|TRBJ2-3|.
CASSPGASGSGADTQYF
TGTGCCAGCAGCCCCGGGGCTAGCGGGAGTGGTGCAGATACGCAGTATTTT
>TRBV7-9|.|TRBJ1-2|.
CASSLGGLSGYTF
TGTGCCAGCAGCTTAGGAGGGCTGAGTGGCTACACCTTC
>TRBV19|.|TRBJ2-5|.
CASSIGGAGETQYF
TGTGCCAGTAGTATTGGGGGGGCAGGGGAGACCCAGTACTTC
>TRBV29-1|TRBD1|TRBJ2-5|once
CSADWGRGHETQYF
TGCAGCGCAGATTGGGGCAGGGGGCACGAGACCCAGTACTTC
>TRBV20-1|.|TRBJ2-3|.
CSASVAGAKDTQYF
TGCAGTGCTAGTGTAGCAGGGGCTAAAGATACGCAGTATTTT
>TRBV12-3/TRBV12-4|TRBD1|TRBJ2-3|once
CASTLRGWSEYF
TGTGCCAGCACCCTCAGGGGGTGGTCGGAGTATTTT
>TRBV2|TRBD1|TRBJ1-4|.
CASSEQGVREKLFF
TGTGCCAGCAGTGAACAGGGGGTTAGGGAAAAACTGTTTTTT
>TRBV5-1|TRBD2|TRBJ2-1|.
CASSLTAGRANNEQFF
TGCGCCAGCAGCTTAACAGCGGGGAGGGCCAACAATGAGCAGTTCTTC
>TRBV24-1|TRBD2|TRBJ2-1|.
CATSAREVAQFF
TGTGCCACCAGTGCACGGGAGGTCGCGCAGTTCTTC
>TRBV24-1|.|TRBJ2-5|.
CATSDYGTSKETQYF
TGTGCCACCAGTGACTATGGGACTTCAAAAGAGACCCAGTACTTC
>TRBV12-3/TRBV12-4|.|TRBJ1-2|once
CASSLYPGYGYTF
TGTGCCAGCAGTTTATACCCAGGCTATGGCTACACCTTC
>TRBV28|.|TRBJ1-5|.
CASSRGGVGQPQHF
TGTGCCAGCAGTAGGGGGGGGGTAGGTCAGCCCCAGCATTTT
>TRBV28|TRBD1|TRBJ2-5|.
CASMGEGQGAKTQYF
TGTGCCAGCATGGGGGAGGGACAGGGGGCGAAGACCCAGTACTTC
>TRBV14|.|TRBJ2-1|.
CASSQDISVSYNEQFF
TGTGCCAGCAGCCAAGATATAAGCGTCTCCTACAATGAGCAGTTCTTC
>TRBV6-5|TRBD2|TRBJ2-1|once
CAIRGSGSHEQFF
TGTGCCATCCGGGGTAGCGGGAGCCATGAGCAGTTCTTC
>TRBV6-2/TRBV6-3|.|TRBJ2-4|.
CASSNDPGHLAKNIQYF
TGTGCCAGCAGTAACGACCCGGGACACCTAGCCAAAAACATTCAGTACTTC
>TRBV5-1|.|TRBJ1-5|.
CASSLEAGPNQPQHF
TGCGCCAGCAGCTTGGAAGCAGGGCCCAATCAGCCCCAGCATTTT
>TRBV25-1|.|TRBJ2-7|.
CASSETGSLYEQYF
TGTGCCAGCAGTGAAACAGGAAGCCTCTACGAGCAGTACTTC